The 6 T cell receptor beta chains below were found in one sample sequenced in a study of control samples from healthy donors and cancer patients. The table came from immunoSEQ multiplex PCR; TCRdb's copy has only in-frame clones and leaves some out. Of approximately 140,000 clones in the sample, under 95% were seen once. The specimen was blood. All receptors derive from a man between 18 and 35 years old in good health.

The rearrangement joins TRBV10-3 to TRBJ2-1; D may be TRBD2 (6 bases). The germline V gene encodes CDR1 ENHRY and CDR2 SYGVKD. Trimming stripped 7 bases from V and 0 bases from J, with 10 bases between. There are 14 residues in the CDR3. The CDR3 sequence: CAIKRESSYNEQFF. The DNA of the CDR3 is TGTGCCATCAAACGGGAGAGCTCCTACAATGAGCAGTTCTTC.

The chain joins TRBV10-3 to TRBJ1-1; D remains unclear. Germline lookup yields CDR1 ENHRY and CDR2 SYGVKD. Trimming stripped 6 bases from V and 1 base from J, with 12 bases between. The length of the CDR3 is 14 residues. The CDR3 DNA reads as TGTGCCATCAGCAGGAAGGAGAGGAACACTGAAGCTTTCTTT. Residues: CAISRKERNTEAFF.

The rearrangement links TRBV30 to TRBJ1-1; weak D call: TRBD1 (5 bases). The germline V gene encodes CDR1 GTSNPN and CDR2 SVGIG (reference sequence). The CDR3 consists of 13 residues. Trimming took 0 bases from V and 4 from J, leaving 9 bases between them. The CDR3 protein is CAWSVGTSTEAFF. DNA of the CDR3: TGTGCCTGGAGTGTCGGGACTTCCACTGAAGCTTTCTTT.

This clone was observed a few times. The chain joins TRBV7-9 to TRBJ2-7, with 7 bases aligning to TRBD1. CDR3 length equals 14 residues. Germline V gene data show CDR1 as SEHNR and CDR2 as FQNEAQ (reference sequence). Losses at the gene ends were 5 bases for V and 4 bases for J; bases not matched to a gene: 8. The CDR3 DNA reads TGTGCCAGCAGCCCACAGGGACAGAGATACGAGCAGTACTTC. Encoded protein: CASSPQGQRYEQYF. The complete variable domain, with remaining parts taken from reference TRBV7-9 and TRBJ2-7, reads DTGVSQNPRHKITKRGQNVTFRCDPISEHNRLYWYRQTLGQGPEFLTYFQNEAQLEKSRLLSDRFSAERPKGSFSTLEIQRTEQGDSAMYLCASSPQGQRYEQYFGPGTRLTVT.

The gene calls are TRBV5-1 and TRBJ2-7; D may match TRBD1 or TRBD2 (5 bases each). Trimming removed 3 bases from V and 3 bases from J, with 19 bases in between. The germline CDR1 and CDR2 sequences are SGHRS and YFSETQ. This CDR3 has 16 residues. The CDR3 nucleotides are TGCGCCAGCAGCTACGTTCGGACACCGGGGAACTACGAGCAGTACTTC. It specifies CASSYVRTPGNYEQYF.

V and J are TRBV3-1 (or the pseudogene TRBV3-2) and TRBJ1-2, with a possible D match to TRBD1 (5 bases). V was trimmed by 0 bases and J by 3 bases, leaving 14 bases between them. CDR1 and CDR2 from the germline V gene are LGHDT and YNNKEL (reference sequence). The length of the CDR3 is 16 residues. The CDR3 DNA follows: TGTGCCAGCAGCCAAGATTTGGGGGTATGGCACTATGGCTACACCTTC. Translating gives CASSQDLGVWHYGYTF.